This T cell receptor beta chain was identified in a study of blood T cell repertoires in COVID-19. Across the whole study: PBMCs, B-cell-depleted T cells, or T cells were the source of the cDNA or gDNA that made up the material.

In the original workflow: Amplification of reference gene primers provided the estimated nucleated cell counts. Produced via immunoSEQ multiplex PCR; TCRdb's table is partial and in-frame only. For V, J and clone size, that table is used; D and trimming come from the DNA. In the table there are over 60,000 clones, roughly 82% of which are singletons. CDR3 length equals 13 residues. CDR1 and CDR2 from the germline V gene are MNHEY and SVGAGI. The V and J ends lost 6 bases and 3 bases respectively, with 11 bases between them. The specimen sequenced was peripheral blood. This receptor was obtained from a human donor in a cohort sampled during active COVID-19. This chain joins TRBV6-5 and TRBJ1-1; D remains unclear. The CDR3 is CASSVLYDTEAFF. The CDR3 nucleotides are TGTGCCAGCAGCGTTCTTTATGACACTGAAGCTTTCTTT.